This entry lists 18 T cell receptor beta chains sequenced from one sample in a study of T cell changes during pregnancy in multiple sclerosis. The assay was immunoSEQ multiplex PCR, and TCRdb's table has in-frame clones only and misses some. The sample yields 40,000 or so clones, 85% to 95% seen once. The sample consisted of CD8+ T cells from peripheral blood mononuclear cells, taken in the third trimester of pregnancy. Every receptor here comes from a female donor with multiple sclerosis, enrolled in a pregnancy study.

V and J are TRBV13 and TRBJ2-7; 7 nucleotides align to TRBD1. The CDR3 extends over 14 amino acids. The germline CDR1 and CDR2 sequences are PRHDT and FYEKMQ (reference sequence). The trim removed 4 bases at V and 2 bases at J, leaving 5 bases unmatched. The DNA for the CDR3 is TGTGCCAGCAGCTACGACAGGGACCCCTACGAGCAGTACTTC. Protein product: CASSYDRDPYEQYF. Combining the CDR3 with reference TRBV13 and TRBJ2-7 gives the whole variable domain AAGVIQSPRHLIKEKRETATLKCYPIPRHDTVYWYQQGPGQDPQFLISFYEKMQSDKGSIPDRFSAQQFSDYHSELNMSSLELGDSALYFCASSYDRDPYEQYFGPGTRLTVT.

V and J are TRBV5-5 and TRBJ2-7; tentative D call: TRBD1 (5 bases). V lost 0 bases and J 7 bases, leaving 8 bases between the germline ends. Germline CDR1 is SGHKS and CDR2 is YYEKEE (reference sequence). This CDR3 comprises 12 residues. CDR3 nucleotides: TGTGCCAGCAGCTTGGTAGGGGAAGAGCAGTACTTC. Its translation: CASSLVGEEQYF.

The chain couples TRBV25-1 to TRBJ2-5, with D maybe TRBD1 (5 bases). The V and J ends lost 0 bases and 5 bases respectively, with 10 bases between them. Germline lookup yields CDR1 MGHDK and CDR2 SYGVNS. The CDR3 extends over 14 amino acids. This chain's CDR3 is CASSEYQGRETQYF. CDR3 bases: TGTGCCAGCAGTGAATATCAGGGTCGGGAGACCCAGTACTTC.

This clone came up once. CDR3 protein: CASSGEQGNNYGYTF. The CDR3 DNA sequence: TGTGCCAGTAGTGGGGAACAGGGGAACAACTATGGCTACACCTTC. The V gene is TRBV19, the J gene TRBJ1-2; 7 bases are shared with TRBD1. Looked up from germline, CDR1 is LNHDA and CDR2 is SQIVND (reference sequence). V was clipped by 5 bases and J by 2 bases; unmatched bases: 8. The CDR3 extends over 15 amino acids. Full variable domain (missing parts from reference TRBV19 and TRBJ1-2): DGGITQSPKYLFRKEGQNVTLSCEQNLNHDAMYWYRQDPGQGLRLIYYSQIVNDFQKGDIAEGYSVSREKKESFPLTVTSAQKNPTAFYLCASSGEQGNNYGYTFGSGTRLTVV.

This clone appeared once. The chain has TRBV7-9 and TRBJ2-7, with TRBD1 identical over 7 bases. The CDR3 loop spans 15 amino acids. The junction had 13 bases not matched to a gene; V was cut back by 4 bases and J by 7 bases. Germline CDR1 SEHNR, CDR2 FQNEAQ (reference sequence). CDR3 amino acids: CASSSIQKTGTEQYF. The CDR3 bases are TGTGCCAGCAGCTCCATACAAAAGACAGGGACGGAGCAGTACTTC.

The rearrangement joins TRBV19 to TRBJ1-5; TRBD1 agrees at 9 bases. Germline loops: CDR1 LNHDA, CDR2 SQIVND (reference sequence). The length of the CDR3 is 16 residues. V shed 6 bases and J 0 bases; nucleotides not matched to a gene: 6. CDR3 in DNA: TGTGCCAGTAGAACCACAGGGGGCTCTAGCAATCAGCCCCAGCATTTT. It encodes CASRTTGGSSNQPQHF.

Here the CDR3 DNA reads TGTGCCACCAGCAGAGATGTAACACCCACCTACGAGCAGTACTTC. Its protein product is CATSRDVTPTYEQYF. V gene TRBV15 combines with J gene TRBJ2-7; D is ambiguous. The germline gives CDR1 LNHNV, CDR2 YYDKDF (reference sequence). CDR3 length: 15 residues. The ends were cut back, 0 bases at V and 2 bases at J, with 11 bases in the middle. Filled out from reference TRBV15 and TRBJ2-7, the complete variable domain reads DAMVIQNPRYQVTQFGKPVTLSCSQTLNHNVMYWYQQKSSQAPKLLFHYYDKDFNNEADTPDNFQSRRPNTSFCFLDIRSPGLGDTAMYLCATSRDVTPTYEQYFGPGTRLTVT.

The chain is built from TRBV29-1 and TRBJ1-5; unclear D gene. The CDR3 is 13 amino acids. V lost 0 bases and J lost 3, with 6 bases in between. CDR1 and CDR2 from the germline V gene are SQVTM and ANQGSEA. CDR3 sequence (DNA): TGCAGCGTTGAAGAGGGCACCAATCAGCCCCAGCATTTT. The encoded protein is CSVEEGTNQPQHF. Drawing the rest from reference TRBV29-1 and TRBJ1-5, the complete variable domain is SAVISQKPSRDICQRGTSLTIQCQVDSQVTMMFWYRQQPGQSLTLIATANQGSEATYESGFVIDKFPISRPNLTFSTLTVSNMSPEDSSIYLCSVEEGTNQPQHFGDGTRLSIL.

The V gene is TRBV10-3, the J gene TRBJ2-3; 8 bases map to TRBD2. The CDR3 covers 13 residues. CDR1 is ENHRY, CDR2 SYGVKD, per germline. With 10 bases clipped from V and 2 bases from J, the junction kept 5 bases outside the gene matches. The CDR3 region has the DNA TGTGCCACCGGCGGGGGGTTCACAGATACGCAGTATTTT. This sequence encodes CATGGGFTDTQYF.

The CDR3 nucleotides are TGTGCCAGTAGTATAAACACAGGGTTTTCGGGGGCTTTCTTT. It codes for CASSINTGFSGAFF. V usage is TRBV19 and J usage is TRBJ1-1; tentative D call: TRBD1 (6 bases). This CDR3 spans 14 amino acids. The V gene lost 2 bases and the J gene lost 11 bases, with 18 bases spanning the gap. Germline V lookup: CDR1 LNHDA, CDR2 SQIVND (reference sequence).

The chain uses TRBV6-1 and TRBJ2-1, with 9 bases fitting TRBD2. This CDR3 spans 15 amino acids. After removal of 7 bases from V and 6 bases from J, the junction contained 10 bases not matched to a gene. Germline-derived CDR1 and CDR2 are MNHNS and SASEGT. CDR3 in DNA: TGTGCCAGCACCCCGGAAGCGGGGGGAAGCAATGAGCAGTTCTTC. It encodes CASTPEAGGSNEQFF.

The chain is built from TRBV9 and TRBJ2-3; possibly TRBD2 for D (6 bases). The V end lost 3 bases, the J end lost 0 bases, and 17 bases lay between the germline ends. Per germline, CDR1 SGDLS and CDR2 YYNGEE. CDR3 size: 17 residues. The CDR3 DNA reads TGTGCCAGCAGCGAGGAGGGAGCCCCCAGGAGCACAGATACGCAGTATTTT. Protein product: CASSEEGAPRSTDTQYF.

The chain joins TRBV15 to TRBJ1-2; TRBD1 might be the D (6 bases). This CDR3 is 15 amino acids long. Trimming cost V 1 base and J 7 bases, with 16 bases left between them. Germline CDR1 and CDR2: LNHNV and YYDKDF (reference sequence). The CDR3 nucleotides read TGTGCCACCAGCAGAGCTGAGGCAGGGGCGGGTGGCTACACCTTC. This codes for CATSRAEAGAGGYTF. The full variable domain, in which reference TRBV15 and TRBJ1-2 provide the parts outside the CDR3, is DAMVIQNPRYQVTQFGKPVTLSCSQTLNHNVMYWYQQKSSQAPKLLFHYYDKDFNNEADTPDNFQSRRPNTSFCFLDIRSPGLGDTAMYLCATSRAEAGAGGYTFGSGTRLTVV.

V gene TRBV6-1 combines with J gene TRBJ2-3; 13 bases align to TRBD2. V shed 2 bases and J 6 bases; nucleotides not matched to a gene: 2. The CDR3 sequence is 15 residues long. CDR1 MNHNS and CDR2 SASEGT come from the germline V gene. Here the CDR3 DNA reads TGTGCCAGCAGTGAAACTAGCGGGGGGGCCGATACGCAGTATTTT. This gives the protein CASSETSGGADTQYF.

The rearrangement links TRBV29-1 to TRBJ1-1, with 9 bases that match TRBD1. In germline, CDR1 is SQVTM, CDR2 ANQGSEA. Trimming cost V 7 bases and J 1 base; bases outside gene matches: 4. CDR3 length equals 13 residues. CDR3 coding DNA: TGCAGCGCCTGGACAGGGGCGAACACTGAAGCTTTCTTT. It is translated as CSAWTGANTEAFF.

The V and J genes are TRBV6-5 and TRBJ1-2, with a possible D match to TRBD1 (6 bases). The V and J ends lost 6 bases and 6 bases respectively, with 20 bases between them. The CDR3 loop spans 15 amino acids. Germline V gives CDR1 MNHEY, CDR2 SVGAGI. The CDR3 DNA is TGTGCCAGCAGCCTCGAACAGGGCTTTGAGGATGGCTACACCTTC. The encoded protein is CASSLEQGFEDGYTF.

CDR3 loop: CASSAPPGQGTDTQYF. In DNA form, the CDR3 reads TGTGCCAGTAGCGCTCCACCGGGACAAGGCACAGATACGCAGTATTTT. This chain uses TRBV19 with TRBJ2-3; D might be TRBD1 (6 bases). CDR1 and CDR2 from the germline V gene are LNHDA and SQIVND (reference sequence). V was cut by 6 bases and J by 1 base, with 17 bases left in between. The CDR3 is 16 residues long.

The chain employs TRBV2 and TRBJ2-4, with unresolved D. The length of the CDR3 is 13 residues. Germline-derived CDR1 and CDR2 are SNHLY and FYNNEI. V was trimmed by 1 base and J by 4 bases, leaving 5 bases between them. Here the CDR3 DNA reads TGTGCCAGCAGTGAAGGGCAGAAAAACATTCAGTACTTC. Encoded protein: CASSEGQKNIQYF.